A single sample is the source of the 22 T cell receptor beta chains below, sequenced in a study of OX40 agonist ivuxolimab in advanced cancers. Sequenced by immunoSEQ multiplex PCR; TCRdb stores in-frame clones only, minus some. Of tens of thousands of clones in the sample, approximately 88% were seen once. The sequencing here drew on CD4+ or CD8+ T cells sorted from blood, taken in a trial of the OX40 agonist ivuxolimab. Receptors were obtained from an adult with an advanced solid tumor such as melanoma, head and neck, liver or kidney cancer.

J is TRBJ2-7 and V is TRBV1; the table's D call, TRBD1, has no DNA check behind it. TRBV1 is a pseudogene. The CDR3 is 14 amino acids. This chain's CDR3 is CTSSRVPGSYEQYF. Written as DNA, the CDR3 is TGCACCAGCAGCCGGGTCCCAGGTTCCTACGAGCAGTACTTC.

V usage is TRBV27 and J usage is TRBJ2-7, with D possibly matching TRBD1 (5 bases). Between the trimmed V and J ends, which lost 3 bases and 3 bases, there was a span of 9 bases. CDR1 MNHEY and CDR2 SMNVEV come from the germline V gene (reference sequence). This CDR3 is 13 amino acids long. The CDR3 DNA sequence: TGTGCCAGCAGTTTTTCCAGGGTCTACGAGCAGTACTTC. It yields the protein CASSFSRVYEQYF.

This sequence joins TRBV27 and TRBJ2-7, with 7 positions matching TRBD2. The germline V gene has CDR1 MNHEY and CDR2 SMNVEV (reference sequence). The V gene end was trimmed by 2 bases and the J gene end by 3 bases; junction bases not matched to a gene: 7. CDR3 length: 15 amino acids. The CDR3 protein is CASSLGRDYFYEQYF. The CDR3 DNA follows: TGTGCCAGCAGTTTAGGCCGGGACTATTTCTACGAGCAGTACTTC.

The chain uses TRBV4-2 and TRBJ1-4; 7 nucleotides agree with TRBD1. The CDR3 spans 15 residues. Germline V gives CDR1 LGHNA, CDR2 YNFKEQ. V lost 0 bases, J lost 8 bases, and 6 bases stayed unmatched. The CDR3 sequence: CASSQDGGTAEKLFF. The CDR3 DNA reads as TGTGCCAGCAGCCAAGATGGAGGGACAGCAGAAAAACTGTTTTTT.

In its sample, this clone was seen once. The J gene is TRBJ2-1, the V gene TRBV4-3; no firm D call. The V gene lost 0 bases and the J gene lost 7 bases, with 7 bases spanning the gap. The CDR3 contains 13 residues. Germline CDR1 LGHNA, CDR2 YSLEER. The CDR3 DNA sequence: TGCGCCAGCAGCCAAGAAGAGTATAATGAGCAGTTCTTC. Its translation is CASSQEEYNEQFF.

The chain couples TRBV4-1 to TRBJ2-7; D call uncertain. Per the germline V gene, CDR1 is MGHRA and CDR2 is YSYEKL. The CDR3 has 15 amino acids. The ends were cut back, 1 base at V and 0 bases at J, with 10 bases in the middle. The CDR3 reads CASSQVLAASYEQYF. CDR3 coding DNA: TGCGCCAGCAGCCAAGTTCTCGCGGCCTCCTACGAGCAGTACTTC.

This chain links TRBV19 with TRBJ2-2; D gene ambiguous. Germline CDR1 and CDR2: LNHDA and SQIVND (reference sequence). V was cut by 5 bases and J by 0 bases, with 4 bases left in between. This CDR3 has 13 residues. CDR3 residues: CASSDTNTGELFF. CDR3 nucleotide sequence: TGTGCCAGTAGTGACACGAACACCGGGGAGCTGTTTTTT. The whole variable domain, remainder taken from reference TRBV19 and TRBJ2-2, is DGGITQSPKYLFRKEGQNVTLSCEQNLNHDAMYWYRQDPGQGLRLIYYSQIVNDFQKGDIAEGYSVSREKKESFPLTVTSAQKNPTAFYLCASSDTNTGELFFGEGSRLTVL.

The CDR3 DNA reads TGTGCCAGCAGTTTAGTAGGTCAGCCCCAGCATTTT. Its translation: CASSLVGQPQHF. The chain carries TRBV27 and TRBJ1-5; D uncertain. Germline lookup yields CDR1 MNHEY and CDR2 SMNVEV (reference sequence). The CDR3 is 12 residues long. Trimming removed 2 bases at V and 6 bases at J, with 5 bases between.

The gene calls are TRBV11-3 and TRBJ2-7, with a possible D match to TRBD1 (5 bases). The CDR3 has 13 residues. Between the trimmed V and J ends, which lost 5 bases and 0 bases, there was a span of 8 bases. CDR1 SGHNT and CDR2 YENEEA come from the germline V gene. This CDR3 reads CASSPDSSYEQYF. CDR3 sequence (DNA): TGTGCCAGCAGCCCCGACAGCTCCTACGAGCAGTACTTC.

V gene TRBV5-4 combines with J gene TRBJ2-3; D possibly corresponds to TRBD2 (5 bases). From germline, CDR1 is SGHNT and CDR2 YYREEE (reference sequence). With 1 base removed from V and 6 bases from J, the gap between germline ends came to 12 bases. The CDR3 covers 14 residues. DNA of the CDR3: TGTGCCAGCAGCTTGTTAGTGGGCGGGGATACGCAGTATTTT. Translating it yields CASSLLVGGDTQYF.

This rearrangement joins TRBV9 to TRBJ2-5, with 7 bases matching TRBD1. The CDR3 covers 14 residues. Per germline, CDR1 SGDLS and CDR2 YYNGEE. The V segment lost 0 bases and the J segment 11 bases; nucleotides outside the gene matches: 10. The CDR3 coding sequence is TGTGCCAGCAGCGTAGAAGACTCCGGGACAGAGCAGTACTTC. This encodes CASSVEDSGTEQYF.

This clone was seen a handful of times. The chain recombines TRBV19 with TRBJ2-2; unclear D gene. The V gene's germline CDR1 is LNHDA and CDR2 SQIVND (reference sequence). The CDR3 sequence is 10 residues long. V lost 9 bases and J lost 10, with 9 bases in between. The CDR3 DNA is TGTGCCAGCCCGAACACGGAGCTGTTTTTT. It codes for CASPNTELFF.

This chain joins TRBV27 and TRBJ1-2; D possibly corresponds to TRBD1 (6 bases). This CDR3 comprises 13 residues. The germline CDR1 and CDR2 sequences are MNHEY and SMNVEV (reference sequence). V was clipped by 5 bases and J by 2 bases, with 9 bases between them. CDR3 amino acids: CASSPGGNYGYTF. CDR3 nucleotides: TGTGCCAGCAGTCCGGGGGGCAACTATGGCTACACCTTC.

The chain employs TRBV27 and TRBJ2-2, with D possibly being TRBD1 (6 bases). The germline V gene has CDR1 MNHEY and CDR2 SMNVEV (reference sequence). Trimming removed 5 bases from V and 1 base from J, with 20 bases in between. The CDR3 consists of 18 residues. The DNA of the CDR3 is TGTGCCAGCAGTCTCTATCCCGGGACAATGGGGAACACCGGGGAGCTGTTTTTT. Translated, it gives CASSLYPGTMGNTGELFF.

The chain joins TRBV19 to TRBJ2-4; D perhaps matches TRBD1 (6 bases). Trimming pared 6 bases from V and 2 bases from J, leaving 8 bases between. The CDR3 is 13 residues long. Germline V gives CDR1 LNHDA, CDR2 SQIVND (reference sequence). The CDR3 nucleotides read TGTGCCAGTAGGAGGGGGACCAAAAACATTCAGTACTTC. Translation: CASRRGTKNIQYF.

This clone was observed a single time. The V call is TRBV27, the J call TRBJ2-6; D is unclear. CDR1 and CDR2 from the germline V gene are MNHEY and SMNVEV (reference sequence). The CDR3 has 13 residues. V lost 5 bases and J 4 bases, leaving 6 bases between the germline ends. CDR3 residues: CASSRLGANVLTF. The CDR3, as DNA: TGTGCCAGCAGTCGTTTGGGGGCCAACGTCCTGACTTTC.

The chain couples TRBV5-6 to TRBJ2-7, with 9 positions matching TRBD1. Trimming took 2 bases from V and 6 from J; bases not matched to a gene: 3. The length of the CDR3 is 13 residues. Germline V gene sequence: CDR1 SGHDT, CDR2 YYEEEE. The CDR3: CASSFWTGAEQYV. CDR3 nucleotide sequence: TGTGCCAGCAGCTTTTGGACAGGGGCCGAGCAGTACGTC.

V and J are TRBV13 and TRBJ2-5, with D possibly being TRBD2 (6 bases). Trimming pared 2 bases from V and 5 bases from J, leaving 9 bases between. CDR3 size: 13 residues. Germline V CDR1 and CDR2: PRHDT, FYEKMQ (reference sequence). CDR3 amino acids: CASSLRLAETQYF. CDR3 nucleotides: TGTGCCAGCAGCTTAAGGCTAGCGGAGACCCAGTACTTC. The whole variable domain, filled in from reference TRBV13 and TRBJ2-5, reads AAGVIQSPRHLIKEKRETATLKCYPIPRHDTVYWYQQGPGQDPQFLISFYEKMQSDKGSIPDRFSAQQFSDYHSELNMSSLELGDSALYFCASSLRLAETQYFGPGTRLLVL.

The CDR3 DNA follows: TGTGCCAGCTATCCCCAGGACGGGAACTCCTACGAGCAGTACTTC. Translating it yields CASYPQDGNSYEQYF. The V gene is TRBV28, the J gene TRBJ2-7; D is perhaps TRBD2 (5 bases). Germline V CDR1 and CDR2: MDHEN, SYDVKM. V was shortened by 8 bases and J by 0 bases, with 17 bases between the two germline ends. The CDR3 length is 15 residues.

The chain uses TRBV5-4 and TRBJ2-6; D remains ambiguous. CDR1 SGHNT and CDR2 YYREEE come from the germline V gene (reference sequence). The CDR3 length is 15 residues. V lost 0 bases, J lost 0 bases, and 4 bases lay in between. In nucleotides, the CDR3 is TGTGCCAGCAGCTTGGGGGACTCTGGGGCCAACGTCCTGACTTTC. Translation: CASSLGDSGANVLTF. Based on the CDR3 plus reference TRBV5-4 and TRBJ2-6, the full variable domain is ETGVTQSPTHLIKTRGQQVTLRCSSQSGHNTVSWYQQALGQGPQFIFQYYREEENGRGNFPPRFSGLQFPNYSSELNVNALELDDSALYLCASSLGDSGANVLTFGAGSRLTVL.

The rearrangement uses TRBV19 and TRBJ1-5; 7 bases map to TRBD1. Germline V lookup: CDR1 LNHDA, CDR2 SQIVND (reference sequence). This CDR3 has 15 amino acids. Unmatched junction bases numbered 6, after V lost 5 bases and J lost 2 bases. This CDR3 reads CASSPDQGGNQPQHF. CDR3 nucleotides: TGTGCCAGTAGTCCGGACCAGGGGGGCAATCAGCCCCAGCATTTT. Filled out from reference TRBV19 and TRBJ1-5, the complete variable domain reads DGGITQSPKYLFRKEGQNVTLSCEQNLNHDAMYWYRQDPGQGLRLIYYSQIVNDFQKGDIAEGYSVSREKKESFPLTVTSAQKNPTAFYLCASSPDQGGNQPQHFGDGTRLSIL.

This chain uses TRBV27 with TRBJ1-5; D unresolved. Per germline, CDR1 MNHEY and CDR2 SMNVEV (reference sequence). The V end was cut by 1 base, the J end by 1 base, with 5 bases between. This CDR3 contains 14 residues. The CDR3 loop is CASSLLASNQPQHF. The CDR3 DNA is TGTGCCAGCAGTTTATTAGCGAGCAATCAGCCCCAGCATTTT.